The clone carrying this TCR beta chain has only one observation. This record belongs to a study of blood T cell repertoires in COVID-19. For the study at large: Samples came from the United States, Italy and Spain, spanning acute and convalescent COVID-19. Nucleic acid was either cDNA or gDNA, and it came from T cells, B-cell-depleted T cells, or PBMCs.

This CDR3 is built from 17 residues. Per the germline V gene, CDR1 is SNHLY and CDR2 is FYNNEI. After removal of 6 bases from V and 0 bases from J, the junction contained 9 bases not matched to a gene. Authors' methods: From reference gene primer amplification, estimates of nucleated cell counts were derived. The repertoire was sequenced with immunoSEQ multiplex PCR; TCRdb's copy has only in-frame clones and lacks some. V, J and clone size reflect that table, while D and trimming were determined from the DNA. The data show 200,000 to 250,000 clones, more than 75% seen once. Sequenced input: peripheral blood. J is TRBJ1-5 and V is TRBV2, with 9 bases fitting TRBD1. The TCR sequence derives from a woman aged 25 to 45 who had recovered from COVID-19. CDR3 protein: CASRTDRGPYSNQPQHF. CDR3 in DNA: TGTGCCAGCAGGACGGACAGGGGACCTTATAGCAATCAGCCCCAGCATTTT. Supplemented by reference TRBV2 and TRBJ1-5, the full variable domain reads EPEVTQTPSHQVTQMGQEVILRCVPISNHLYFYWYRQILGQKVEFLVSFYNNEISEKSEIFDDQFSVERPDGSNFTLKIRSTKLEDSAMYFCASRTDRGPYSNQPQHFGDGTRLSIL.